This TCR beta chain was identified during a study of brain metastases from non-small cell lung cancer. General study points: In 55% to 70% of brain metastases, T-cell clones were expanded compared with matched primary tumors. Paired brain metastases and primary tumors largely shared TCR repertoires.

Assay: immunoSEQ multiplex PCR; the TCRdb copy retains only in-frame clones and omits some. Altogether around 2,600 clones are present, around 80% being singletons, with the ten largest covering approximately 40%. Germline values: CDR1 MDHEN, CDR2 SYDVKM. This CDR3 comprises 16 residues. Between the trimmed V and J ends, which lost 4 bases and 4 bases, there was a span of 19 bases. To note about this clone: As yet, its antigen is unknown.

The V call is TRBV28, the J call TRBJ2-5; D not resolved. This receptor was taken from a donor aged 40 or over with non-small cell lung cancer. The sample taken for sequencing was tissue from a brain metastasis. Here the CDR3 reads CASSSFADGSLETQYF. Written as DNA, the CDR3 is TGTGCCAGCAGTTCATTCGCCGACGGCTCTTTAGAGACCCAGTACTTC.